One sample yielded the 26 T cell receptor beta chains listed below, sequenced in a study of blood T cell repertoires in COVID-19. Sequenced by immunoSEQ multiplex PCR; TCRdb stores in-frame clones only, minus some. The sample has about 110,000 clones; roughly 80% are singletons. Material for sequencing was peripheral blood. The receptors derive from a human donor in a cohort sampled during active or convalescent COVID-19.

The J gene is TRBJ1-3, the V gene TRBV7-2; D call uncertain. Trimming cost V 5 bases and J 4 bases, with 18 bases left between them. This CDR3 contains 16 residues. The germline CDR1 and CDR2 sequences are SGHTA and FQGNSA. CDR3 protein: CASSPIGAQSGNTIYF. The CDR3 nucleotides are TGTGCCAGCAGCCCGATAGGAGCGCAATCAGGAAACACCATATATTTT. Variable domain in full (rest from reference TRBV7-2 and TRBJ1-3): GAGVSQSPSNKVTEKGKDVELRCDPISGHTALYWYRQSLGQGLEFLIYFQGNSAPDKSGLPSDRFSAERTGGSVSTLTIQRTQQEDSAVYLCASSPIGAQSGNTIYFGEGSWLTVV.

The chain carries TRBV2 and TRBJ2-2; TRBD1 matches at 7 bases. V lost 5 bases, J lost 3 bases, and 6 bases stayed unmatched. Germline lookup yields CDR1 SNHLY and CDR2 FYNNEI. The CDR3 runs 15 residues. The CDR3 nucleotides are TGTGCCAGCAGTACAAGAGGGGGCGACACCGGGGAGCTGTTTTTT. Translating gives CASSTRGGDTGELFF.

The chain couples TRBV3-1 (or the pseudogene TRBV3-2) to TRBJ1-3, with unresolved D. The CDR3 has 12 residues. Trimming left V 4 bases short and J 5 bases short, with 6 bases between. Germline CDR1 and CDR2: LGHDT and YNNKEL (reference sequence). The CDR3 DNA reads as TGTGCCAGCAGCCCTAAAAGAAACACCATATATTTT. This translates into CASSPKRNTIYF.

The rearrangement joins TRBV6-4 to TRBJ2-1; TRBD1 might be the D (6 bases). The V end was cut by 5 bases, the J end by 0 bases, with 14 bases between. This CDR3 region has 16 residues. CDR1 MRHNA and CDR2 SNTAGT come from the germline V gene. The DNA of the CDR3 is TGTGCCAGCAGTCACCAGGGGTCCCCCTCCTACAATGAGCAGTTCTTC. As protein: CASSHQGSPSYNEQFF.

This rearrangement joins TRBV19 to TRBJ1-5, with D uncertain. The CDR3 is 17 residues long. Germline-derived CDR1 and CDR2 are LNHDA and SQIVND (reference sequence). V lost 2 bases to trimming and J lost 0 bases, with 14 bases between them. The DNA for the CDR3 is TGTGCCAGTAGTATAAAGTCGACTACTTATAGCAATCAGCCCCAGCATTTT. This codes for CASSIKSTTYSNQPQHF.

This clone was seen a handful of times. This chain links TRBV5-1 with TRBJ2-3, with D possibly matching TRBD2 (7 bases). The CDR3 consists of 15 residues. The V gene lost 0 bases and the J gene lost 7 bases, with 15 bases spanning the gap. Germline CDR1 and CDR2: SGHRS and YFSETQ. The DNA of the CDR3 is TGCGCCAGCAGCTTGGTATCGGGGGGCGTAAATACGCAGTATTTT. As protein: CASSLVSGGVNTQYF.

This chain connects TRBV19 to TRBJ2-6; D perhaps matches TRBD1 (6 bases). V lost 6 bases, J lost 0 bases, and 18 bases lay in between. Germline V gene sequence: CDR1 LNHDA, CDR2 SQIVND (reference sequence). The CDR3 has 18 residues. CDR3 sequence (DNA): TGTGCCAGTAGGGCTACGACAGGCGCCCTCTCTGGGGCCAACGTCCTGACTTTC. It specifies CASRATTGALSGANVLTF.

The chain joins TRBV19 to TRBJ1-5; D is perhaps TRBD1 (5 bases). Per germline, CDR1 LNHDA and CDR2 SQIVND (reference sequence). Trimming took 2 bases from V and 3 from J, leaving 11 bases between them. This CDR3 is built from 15 residues. The CDR3 DNA reads TGTGCCAGTAGTATATCGGGGGAACACAATCAGCCCCAGCATTTT. Its protein product is CASSISGEHNQPQHF.

V gene TRBV21-1 combines with J gene TRBJ1-4; TRBD1 reflects the table's D call only, with no check against the DNA. TRBV21-1 is shown as a pseudogene. The CDR3 totals 18 residues. CDR3 DNA sequence: TGTGCCAGCAGCAAAGGAGGGGGAAATACTGCAACTAATGAAAAACTGTTTTTT. It translates to CASSKGGGNTATNEKLFF.

This clone was seen just once. This sequence joins TRBV6-6 and TRBJ1-1; a possible D gene is TRBD1 (5 bases). The germline CDR1 and CDR2 sequences are MNHNY and SVGAGI (reference sequence). V lost 6 bases and J 8 bases, leaving 16 bases between the germline ends. The CDR3 runs to 13 residues. The CDR3 loop reads CASSGRGVSEAFF. The CDR3 bases are TGTGCCAGCAGCGGGAGAGGGGTTTCCGAAGCTTTCTTT.

The chain joins TRBV5-1 to TRBJ2-2; D perhaps matches TRBD2 (6 bases). Trimming left V 1 base short and J 4 bases short, with 20 bases between. The CDR3 is 18 amino acids. The germline CDR1 and CDR2 sequences are SGHRS and YFSETQ. CDR3 amino acids: CASSLSQLDGGGTGELFF. DNA for the CDR3: TGCGCCAGCAGCTTGTCGCAGTTGGACGGGGGTGGCACCGGGGAGCTGTTTTTT.

The chain couples TRBV18 to TRBJ2-3; tentative D call: TRBD2 (5 bases). Germline assignment: CDR1 KGHSH and CDR2 LQKENI. V was clipped by 1 base and J by 1 base, with 12 bases between them. This CDR3 region has 16 residues. CDR3 nucleotide sequence: TGTGCCAGCTCACCACTTGGAGGAGAACGCACAGATACGCAGTATTTT. It translates to CASSPLGGERTDTQYF.

The chain employs TRBV4-3 and TRBJ1-2; 7 bases are shared with TRBD1. CDR3 length equals 15 residues. Germline V gene data show CDR1 as LGHNA and CDR2 as YSLEER. V lost 0 bases to trimming and J lost 4 bases; unmatched junction nucleotides: 5. CDR3 nucleotide sequence: TGCGCCAGCAGCCAAGATATCGGGACAGTCTATGGCTACACCTTC. Translating it yields CASSQDIGTVYGYTF.

The CDR3 reads CASSPGTSRTDTQYF. CDR3 DNA: TGCGCCAGCAGCCCTGGGACATCTCGCACAGATACGCAGTATTTT. J is TRBJ2-3 and V is TRBV4-3; D possibly corresponds to TRBD1 (6 bases). This CDR3 comprises 15 residues. CDR1 and CDR2 (germline): LGHNA, YSLEER. The germline V and J ends were trimmed by 4 bases and 1 base, with 12 bases remaining between them.

The chain uses TRBV19 and TRBJ1-3; the D gene is possibly TRBD1 (6 bases). The CDR3 loop spans 16 amino acids. Trimming took 5 bases from V and 0 from J, leaving 14 bases between them. CDR1 is LNHDA and CDR2 is SQIVND in the germline V gene (reference sequence). The CDR3 reads CASSEVTGSSGNTIYF. For the CDR3, the DNA is TGTGCCAGTAGTGAAGTGACAGGCAGCTCTGGAAACACCATATATTTT.

V gene TRBV15 combines with J gene TRBJ2-3; TRBD2 matches 9 bases. Per the germline V gene, CDR1 is LNHNV and CDR2 is YYDKDF (reference sequence). After removal of 0 bases from V and 3 bases from J, the junction contained 1 base not matched to a gene. The CDR3 contains 15 residues. CDR3 DNA sequence: TGTGCCACCAGCAGAGATAGCGGGGGTACAGATACGCAGTATTTT. It yields the protein CATSRDSGGTDTQYF.

The chain carries TRBV6-1 and TRBJ1-5; D possibly corresponds to TRBD1 (6 bases). The germline gives CDR1 MNHNS, CDR2 SASEGT. The CDR3 runs to 16 residues. Trimming removed 4 bases from V and 0 bases from J, with 13 bases in between. Written as DNA, the CDR3 is TGTGCCAGCAGTGCCACGACAGGAAATAGCAATCAGCCCCAGCATTTT. Its protein product is CASSATTGNSNQPQHF.

J is TRBJ2-2 and V is TRBV2; perhaps TRBD1 as D (5 bases). The V gene lost 2 bases and the J gene lost 4 bases, with 11 bases spanning the gap. This CDR3 has 15 residues. Germline assignment: CDR1 SNHLY and CDR2 FYNNEI. This chain's CDR3 is CASSESAGFTGELFF. The CDR3 region has the DNA TGTGCCAGCAGTGAATCGGCAGGGTTCACCGGGGAGCTGTTTTTT.

This clone was detected only once. The rearrangement links TRBV18 to TRBJ2-5; D gene ambiguous. Trimming removed 0 bases from V and 5 bases from J, with 7 bases in between. From germline, CDR1 is KGHSH and CDR2 LQKENI. CDR3 size: 13 residues. CDR3 region: CASSPPTGETQYF. The CDR3 DNA sequence: TGTGCCAGCTCACCACCTACCGGGGAGACCCAGTACTTC. Full variable domain (missing parts from reference TRBV18 and TRBJ2-5): NAGVMQNPRHLVRRRGQEARLRCSPMKGHSHVYWYRQLPEEGLKFMVYLQKENIIDESGMPKERFSAEFPKEGPSILRIQQVVRGDSAAYFCASSPPTGETQYFGPGTRLLVL.

Here the CDR3 reads CASSEHPNTEAFF. CDR3 in DNA: TGTGCCAGCAGTGAACATCCGAACACTGAAGCTTTCTTT. This chain links TRBV6-4 with TRBJ1-1, with D hard to call. CDR1 MRHNA and CDR2 SNTAGT come from the germline V gene. V gave up 3 bases and J gave up 1 base, with 6 bases separating them. This CDR3 comprises 13 residues.

The gene calls are TRBV19 and TRBJ2-4; D is uncertain. The V and J ends lost 3 bases and 4 bases respectively, with 10 bases between them. Germline V lookup: CDR1 LNHDA, CDR2 SQIVND (reference sequence). The CDR3 sequence is 14 residues long. The CDR3 nucleotides are TGTGCCAGTAGTATTTATAGTGAAAAAAACATTCAGTACTTC. Translating gives CASSIYSEKNIQYF.

The V call is TRBV19, the J call TRBJ2-3; D may be TRBD2 (7 bases). CDR1 and CDR2 from the germline V gene are LNHDA and SQIVND (reference sequence). V lost 6 bases and J lost 4, with 17 bases in between. This CDR3 has 15 amino acids. CDR3 region: CASRRRGPPPDTQYF. For the CDR3, the DNA is TGTGCCAGTAGAAGGCGGGGGCCCCCCCCAGATACGCAGTATTTT. Complete variable domain (other parts from reference TRBV19 and TRBJ2-3): DGGITQSPKYLFRKEGQNVTLSCEQNLNHDAMYWYRQDPGQGLRLIYYSQIVNDFQKGDIAEGYSVSREKKESFPLTVTSAQKNPTAFYLCASRRRGPPPDTQYFGPGTRLTVL.

CDR3 coding DNA: TGTGCCAGCGAGCGGGGAAACAATGAGCAGTTCTTC. It specifies CASERGNNEQFF. V and J are TRBV2 and TRBJ2-1; 7 bases match TRBD2. The V segment lost 8 bases and the J segment 5 bases; nucleotides outside the gene matches: 3. The CDR3 is 12 residues long. The germline V gene has CDR1 SNHLY and CDR2 FYNNEI.

The chain is built from TRBV11-2 and TRBJ2-7, with TRBD1 identical over 7 bases. The CDR3 is 14 amino acids. Germline loops: CDR1 SGHAT, CDR2 FQNNGV. With 5 bases clipped from V and 2 bases from J, the junction kept 6 bases outside the gene matches. CDR3 bases: TGTGCCAGCAGCGGTCGGGACAGCCCCTACGAGCAGTACTTC. This codes for CASSGRDSPYEQYF.

This sequence joins TRBV27 and TRBJ2-7, with TRBD2 identical over 8 bases. Germline V gene data show CDR1 as MNHEY and CDR2 as SMNVEV (reference sequence). With 3 bases clipped from V and 9 bases from J, the junction kept 10 bases outside the gene matches. The CDR3 sequence is 14 residues long. CDR3 DNA sequence: TGTGCCAGCAGTTTTAGCGGGGCCCAAACAAGGCAGTACTTC. It yields the protein CASSFSGAQTRQYF.

V and J are TRBV7-2 and TRBJ1-2; D is undetermined. CDR3 length: 13 residues. The germline gives CDR1 SGHTA, CDR2 FQGNSA. V dropped 4 bases and J dropped 7 bases, with 13 bases sitting between them. CDR3 protein: CASSSLGALGYTF. Written as DNA, the CDR3 is TGTGCCAGCAGCTCCCTTGGAGCCCTTGGCTACACCTTC.